This record concerns one T cell receptor beta chain sequence. A few counts support this clone. Its specific antigen is unknown. No base quality information exists; no much larger clone differs at one position. The data stem from a study of blood T cell repertoires in COVID-19 (TCRdb year 2020). Turning to the overall study: Samples from collaborators originated in the United States, Italy and Spain and spanned both the acute and convalescent phases of COVID-19. A freely available public database, intended as a resource for researchers studying the immune response to SARS-CoV-2, is where the repertoires were released. The prospective study material was composed of cDNA or gDNA derived from T cells, B-cell-depleted T cells, or PBMCs. The samples were drawn from two sources: the first 160 participants of the ongoing ImmuneRACE study, and 1,000 to 1,500 subjects contributed by 6 global collaborators. A de-identified subject ID, COVID-19 status, age in years and sex were almost always included in the sample metadata. Deeply sampled blood TCRbeta repertoires from subjects exposed to, actively infected with, or recovered from COVID-19 were included in the dataset. Where HLA class I and class II types were available, the types were taken from metadata supplied by the sample provider, not from assay-based typing.

What the authors observed across the whole study: Clinical and demographic metadata were provided uncurated, with the amount varying by source and participant.

One collaborating source in Seattle enrolled patients while the patients were actively infected and followed the patients over time throughout the course of disease. Each collaborating institution followed its own protocols to collect whole blood in K2EDTA tubes. For TCRbeta analysis, collaborators shipped samples as frozen whole blood, isolated PBMCs, or DNA extracted from either of those sample types. The immunoSEQ Assay, a bias-controlled multiplex PCR, was used to amplify TCRbeta CDR3 regions from genomic DNA. Processing in the source paper ran as follows. The number of nucleated cells in each sample was estimated from the amplification of reference gene primers within the assay. Sequence reads were collapsed and filtered to measure the absolute abundance of every unique TCRbeta CDR3 rearrangement. Productive Simpson clonality was computed per sample as the square root of Simpson's diversity index over productive rearrangements. The table was pulled from immuneACCESS by TCRdb, which kept in-frame rearrangements only. Such tables lose some clones; where checked, under half of the loss comes from unresolved V genes, and the rest has no known cause. V and J calls and clone size are as listed in that table; D and trimming were resolved from the DNA. This sample is represented by approximately 70,000 clones; 70% to 90% of them were singletons. The ten largest clones take up 3.4% of the sample.

The sequenced material came from peripheral blood. This clonotype originated in a woman aged 50 to 60 with COVID-19, enrolled during active disease.

The nucleotide sequence reads TGTGCCAGCAGCCTCACCGGGACTAGCGGAGCTACCTACAATGAGCAGTTCTTC. It specifies CASSLTGTSGATYNEQFF. The sequence links TRBV6-2 or TRBV6-3 to TRBJ2-1; TRBD2 lines up with 11 middle nucleotides. The CDR3 spans 18 residues, from the cysteine through the phenylalanine. The CDR3 DNA has 54 bases and is translated from base 1. V is pruned by 6 bases and J by 2 bases, leaving 12 bases of the junction without a gene match. For CDR1 and CDR2, the germline V gene lists MNHEY and SVGEGT.